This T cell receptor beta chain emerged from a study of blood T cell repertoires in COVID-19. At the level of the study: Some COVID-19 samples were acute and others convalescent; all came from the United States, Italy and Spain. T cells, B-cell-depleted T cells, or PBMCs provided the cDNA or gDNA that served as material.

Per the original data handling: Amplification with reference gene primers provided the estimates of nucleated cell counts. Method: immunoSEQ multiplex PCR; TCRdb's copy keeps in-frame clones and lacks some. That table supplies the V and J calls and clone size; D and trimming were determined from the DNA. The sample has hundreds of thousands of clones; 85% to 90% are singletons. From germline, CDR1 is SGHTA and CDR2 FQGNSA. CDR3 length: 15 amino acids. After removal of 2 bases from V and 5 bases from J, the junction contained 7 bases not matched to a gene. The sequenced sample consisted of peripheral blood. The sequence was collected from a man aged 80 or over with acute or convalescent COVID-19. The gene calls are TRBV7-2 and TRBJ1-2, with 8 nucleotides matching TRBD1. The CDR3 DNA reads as TGTGCCAGCAGCTTAACAGGGGGAAAGGGGTATGGCTACACCTTC. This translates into CASSLTGGKGYGYTF.